Listed below are T cell receptor beta chains from one sample, sequenced in a study of T cell repertoires in cytomegalovirus infection. TCRdb recomputed calls from the reads with MiXCR, one row per CDR3 protein. The sample contains 310,000 or so distinct CDR3 sequences, 15% to 20% of which appear only once. Sequenced: PBMCs. These receptors originate from a human donor in good health (CMV status not recorded). Some clones in this sample may be carry-over from other donors' samples. Each CDR3 is given with its conserved first and last residue. Each record gives: J gene, D gene, V gene, clone size, CDR3 DNA, CDR3 protein. A D gene is named only where the DNA matches it firmly. Clone size appears in some rows only: once, few, many, or a class for an expanded clone.

>TRBJ1-1|TRBD1|TRBV10-3|.
TGTGCCATCAGTGAGTCGACAGGGTCGAACACTGAAGCTTTCTTT
CAISESTGSNTEAFF
>TRBJ2-1|.|TRBV20-1|many
TGCAGTGCTAGAGCCCCTGCCGGGAGTACAATGAGGCAGTTCTTC
CSARAPAGSTMRQFF
>TRBJ1-6|.|TRBV3-1|many
TGTGCCAGCAGCCGGAGGCAGGCTAATTCACCCCTCCACTTT
CASSRRQANSPLHF
>TRBJ1-4|TRBD1|TRBV20-1|.
TGCAGTGCTAGGGCGGACAGGGTACGAGATGAAAAACTGTTTTTT
CSARADRVRDEKLFF
>TRBJ1-1|TRBD1|TRBV7-9|.
TGTGCCAGCAGCTTAGGGACAGGGGCGAGAGAAGCTTTCTTT
CASSLGTGAREAFF
>TRBJ2-1|TRBD2|TRBV28|many
TGTGCCAGCAGTTCCCCAAGCGGGGGGGCCTACAATGAGCAGTTCTTC
CASSSPSGGAYNEQFF
>TRBJ2-5|TRBD1|TRBV5-1|.
TGCGCCAGCAGCCCGGGACAGGCGGAGACCCAGTACTTC
CASSPGQAETQYF
>TRBJ2-5|.|TRBV7-8|many
TGTGCCAGCAGCTTTGGGGGACGGGAGACCCAGTACTTC
CASSFGGRETQYF
>TRBJ2-3|.|TRBV4-2|few
TGTGCCAGCAGCCAAGCCGGAACGGGGTCCGGGTCAGATACGCAGTATTTT
CASSQAGTGSGSDTQYF
>TRBJ2-2|.|TRBV7-2|many
TGTGCCGGCAGCTTACAGGCAGGGTGGGGAAACACCGGGGAGCTGTTTTTT
CAGSLQAGWGNTGELFF
>TRBJ1-6|.|TRBV7-6|many
TGTGCCAGCAGCTTAGATTGGGCCGAGGGGCCCCTCCACTTT
CASSLDWAEGPLHF
>TRBJ2-1|TRBD1|TRBV7-6|many
TGTGCCAGCAGCTTACCCCGGGACAGGGGGGCCTATGAGCAGTTCTTC
CASSLPRDRGAYEQFF
>TRBJ2-3|TRBD2|TRBV7-2|many
TGTGCCAGCAGATCTAGCGGGGGGGCAGATACGCAGTATTTT
CASRSSGGADTQYF
>TRBJ2-6|.|TRBV7-6|few
TGTGCCAGCAGCGGATCGGGCAGGCCGCCTAGAGGGGCCAACGTCCTGACTTTC
CASSGSGRPPRGANVLTF
>TRBJ2-5|.|TRBV7-2|many
TGTGCCAGCACCTACGAGTTGGGCCCCCGTCCCCAGTACTTC
CASTYELGPRPQYF
>TRBJ1-1|TRBD1|TRBV27|.
TGTGCCAGCAGCTCTACCCAGGGGGTCTACACTGAAGCTTTCTTT
CASSSTQGVYTEAFF
>TRBJ2-7|.|TRBV7-2|many
TGTGCCAGCAGCTCCCTCTCCTACGAGCAGTACTTC
CASSSLSYEQYF
>TRBJ2-6|.|TRBV4-2|few
TGTGCCAGCAGCCAAGATTTGGGGAATGGGGCCAACGTCCTGACTTTC
CASSQDLGNGANVLTF
>TRBJ2-1|TRBD2|TRBV5-1|few
TGCGCCAGCAGCTTCGATGGGGCGGGGGGCCCCGATGAGCAGTTCTTC
CASSFDGAGGPDEQFF
>TRBJ2-2|.|TRBV10-3|few
TGTGCCACCCAAGGGCCGCTCACTAACACCGGGGAGCTGTTTTTT
CATQGPLTNTGELFF
>TRBJ2-2|.|TRBV7-2|.
TGTGCCAGCAGCCCAAACACGGGGGTCACCGGGGAGCTGTTTTTT
CASSPNTGVTGELFF
>TRBJ2-3|TRBD2|TRBV7-9|many
TGTGCCAGCAGCCTCTTAGCGGGGGGGACAGATACGCAGTATTTT
CASSLLAGGTDTQYF
>TRBJ2-3|.|TRBV7-9|few
TGTGCCAGCAGCTGGGGTTGGCGCAGCACAGATACGCAGTATTTT
CASSWGWRSTDTQYF
>TRBJ2-5|.|TRBV12-3/TRBV12-4|few
TGTGCCAGCAGTTTCTCGGACCCCAGACAAGAGACCCAGTACTTC
CASSFSDPRQETQYF
>TRBJ2-1|TRBD2|TRBV4-1|.
TGCGCCAGCAGCCAAGAAGGGTGGCGGGGGAGCTCCTACAATGAGCAGTTCTTC
CASSQEGWRGSSYNEQFF
>TRBJ2-3|TRBD2|TRBV20-1|.
TGCAGTGCTAGAGATCTGAGCGGGGGAGCGGATACGCAGTATTTT
CSARDLSGGADTQYF
>TRBJ2-5|TRBD2|TRBV25-1|.
TGTGCCAGCAGTTGGCCCAGCGGGGGAGTACAAGAGACCCAGTACTTC
CASSWPSGGVQETQYF
>TRBJ2-5|TRBD2|TRBV11-2|few
TGTGCCAGCAGCCCAGCCCGGACTAGCTGGGAGACCCAGTACTTC
CASSPARTSWETQYF
>TRBJ2-3|.|TRBV3-1|.
TGTGCCAGCAGCAGGATAGGGGGGGGGACAGATACGCAGTATTTT
CASSRIGGGTDTQYF
>TRBJ1-3|.|TRBV12-3/TRBV12-4|many
TGTGCCAGCAGGCAAGGATACTTCTCTGGAAACACCATATATTTT
CASRQGYFSGNTIYF
>TRBJ2-3|.|TRBV6-5|.
TGTGCCAGCAGTTACTACCGGACTCCAGATACGCAGTATTTT
CASSYYRTPDTQYF
>TRBJ2-7|.|TRBV7-2|.
TGTGCCAGCAAACAGGGCACGGGCGAGCAGTACTTC
CASKQGTGEQYF
>TRBJ2-7|.|TRBV6-2/TRBV6-3|few
TGTGCCAGCAGTTACTCTCCCGCTGGAGCGCTTGAGCAGTACTTC
CASSYSPAGALEQYF
>TRBJ2-7|TRBD1|TRBV19|many
TGTGCCAGTAGTCCGGGACAGGGACTCTACGAGCAGTACTTC
CASSPGQGLYEQYF
>TRBJ1-2|TRBD1|TRBV6-5|many
TGTGCCAGCAGTTACGGCCCCCAGGGGGTGTTTGGGGGCTACACCTTC
CASSYGPQGVFGGYTF
>TRBJ1-3|.|TRBV29-1|few
TGCAGCGTTGCGAGCTCTGGAAACACCATATATTTT
CSVASSGNTIYF
>TRBJ2-1|.|TRBV2|few
TGTGCCAGCACCTCAGAGCGCTCCTACAATGAGCAGTTCTTC
CASTSERSYNEQFF
>TRBJ2-3|.|TRBV27|many
TGTGCCAGCAGTTTGGCCAGGCTGACTAGCACAGATACGCAGTATTTT
CASSLARLTSTDTQYF
>TRBJ2-7|TRBD2|TRBV7-2|many
TGTGCCAGCAGCCTCCGAGTCGGGGGAGGGAACGAGCAGTACTTC
CASSLRVGGGNEQYF
>TRBJ2-2|TRBD2|TRBV28|many
TGTGCCAGCAGACTTTTTAGCGGGGGGGGGACCGGGGAGCTGTTTTTT
CASRLFSGGGTGELFF
>TRBJ2-5|TRBD2|TRBV20-1|.
TGCAGTGCTAGAGATAGGACTAGCGGGGGGCCCCAGCAGTACTTC
CSARDRTSGGPQQYF
>TRBJ1-2|.|TRBV7-9|many
TGTGCCAGCACAGGGAACTCTAACTATGGCTACACCTTC
CASTGNSNYGYTF
>TRBJ1-6|.|TRBV6-5|.
TGTGCCTCAGGAATCGGGCAAAAGAATAATTCACCCCTCCACTTT
CASGIGQKNNSPLHF
>TRBJ2-1|TRBD2|TRBV2|many
TGTGCCAGCAGAGGCCGGGCTAGCGGCTACAATGAGCAGTTCTTC
CASRGRASGYNEQFF
>TRBJ2-3|.|TRBV5-1|.
TGCGCCAGCAGCTTGGCACGGGGGCGCGAGCGCGGGGGAGGAACAGATACGCAGTATTTT
CASSLARGRERGGGTDTQYF
>TRBJ1-6|.|TRBV7-2|many
TGTGCCAGCAGCTTCCCCGATTCACCCCTCCACTTT
CASSFPDSPLHF